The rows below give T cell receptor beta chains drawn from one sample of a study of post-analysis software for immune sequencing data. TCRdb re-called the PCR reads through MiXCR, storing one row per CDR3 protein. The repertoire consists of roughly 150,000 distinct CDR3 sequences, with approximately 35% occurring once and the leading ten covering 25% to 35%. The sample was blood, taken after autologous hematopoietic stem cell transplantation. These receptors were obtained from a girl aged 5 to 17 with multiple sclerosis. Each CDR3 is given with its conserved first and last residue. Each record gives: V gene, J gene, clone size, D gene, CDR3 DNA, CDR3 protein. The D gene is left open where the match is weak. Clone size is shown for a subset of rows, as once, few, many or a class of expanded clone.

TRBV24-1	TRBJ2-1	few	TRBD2	TGTGCCACCAGTGGCCCTGTGGGGAGGGCGCCCTACAATGAGCAGTTCTTC	CATSGPVGRAPYNEQFF
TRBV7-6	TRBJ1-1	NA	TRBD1	TGTGCCAGCAGCCCAACCGGGACAGGGTTGGACACTGAAGCTTTCTTT	CASSPTGTGLDTEAFF
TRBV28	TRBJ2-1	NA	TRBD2	TGTGCCAGCACCTTAGCGGGAGCTGGGGAGCAGTTCTTC	CASTLAGAGEQFF
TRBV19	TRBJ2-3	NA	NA	TGTGCCAGTACTCGAGGGTCTAGCACAGATACGCAGTATTTT	CASTRGSSTDTQYF
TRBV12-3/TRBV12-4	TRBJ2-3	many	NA	TGTGCCAGCAGTTTACAAATCACGGGAATGGATACGCAGTATTTT	CASSLQITGMDTQYF
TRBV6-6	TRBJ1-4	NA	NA	TGTGCCAGCAGAGCCGGGACCCTCCCCGGAACGGGGGAAAAACTGTTTTTT	CASRAGTLPGTGEKLFF
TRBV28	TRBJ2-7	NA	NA	TGTGCCAGCGACACCACCTTTGGGGCCTACGAGCAGTACTTC	CASDTTFGAYEQYF
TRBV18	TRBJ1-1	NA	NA	TGTGCCAGCTCTGACTTACTCCTGAACACTGAAGCTTTCTTT	CASSDLLLNTEAFF
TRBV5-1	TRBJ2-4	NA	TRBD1	TGCGCCAGCAGCCCCCGGACAGGTCTAGCCAAAAACATTCAGTACTTC	CASSPRTGLAKNIQYF
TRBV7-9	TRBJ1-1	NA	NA	TGTGCCAGCAGCTTAGGGCTGGGGGTGAACACTGAAGCTTTCTTT	CASSLGLGVNTEAFF
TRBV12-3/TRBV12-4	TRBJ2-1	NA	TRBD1	TGTGCCAGCAGTCTGCTCCGGGGACAGGTCCTAGTGGAGCAGTTCTTC	CASSLLRGQVLVEQFF
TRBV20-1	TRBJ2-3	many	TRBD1	TGCAGTGCCGGACAAGACGGGACAGGGGTAGATACGCAGTATTTT	CSAGQDGTGVDTQYF
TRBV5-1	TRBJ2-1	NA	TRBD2	TGCGCCAGCAGCTTAGGAGCGGGAAGCTACAATGAGCAGTTCTTC	CASSLGAGSYNEQFF
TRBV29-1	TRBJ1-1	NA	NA	TGCAGCGTTGACGGAGCGAACACTGAAGCTTTCTTT	CSVDGANTEAFF
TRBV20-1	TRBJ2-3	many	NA	TGCAGTGCTATACACGGGAGCACAGATACGCAGTATTTT	CSAIHGSTDTQYF
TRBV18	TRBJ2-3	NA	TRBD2	TGTGCCAACTCCCCGGGCCTAGCGGGAGCATCAGATACGCAGTATTTT	CANSPGLAGASDTQYF